This T cell receptor (beta chain) was sequenced for a study of T-cell reconstitution after alpha-beta-depleted transplantation in children. The V and J ends lost 2 bases and 0 bases, in that order; junction bases with no gene match: 1. Looked up from germline, CDR1 is MNHEY and CDR2 is SVGEGT. CDR3 length: 15 amino acids. This clonotype was counted only a few times. The library targeted TCRbeta and was prepared with unique molecular identifiers. Using its own MiXCR run on the PCR reads, TCRdb lists one record per CDR3 protein. This table holds 450,000 to 500,000 distinct CDR3 sequences, approximately 12% found once.

The TCR was taken from a human donor who donated a stem cell graft to a child with combined immunodeficiency. Source: PBMCs from the stem cell graft donor, taken from the stem cell graft. The V and J genes are TRBV6-2 or TRBV6-3 and TRBJ2-3; TRBD2 aligns across 8 bases. The CDR3 nucleotides are TGTGCCAGCAGTTACGAGCGGGGGAGCACAGATACGCAGTATTTT. Its protein is CASSYERGSTDTQYF.